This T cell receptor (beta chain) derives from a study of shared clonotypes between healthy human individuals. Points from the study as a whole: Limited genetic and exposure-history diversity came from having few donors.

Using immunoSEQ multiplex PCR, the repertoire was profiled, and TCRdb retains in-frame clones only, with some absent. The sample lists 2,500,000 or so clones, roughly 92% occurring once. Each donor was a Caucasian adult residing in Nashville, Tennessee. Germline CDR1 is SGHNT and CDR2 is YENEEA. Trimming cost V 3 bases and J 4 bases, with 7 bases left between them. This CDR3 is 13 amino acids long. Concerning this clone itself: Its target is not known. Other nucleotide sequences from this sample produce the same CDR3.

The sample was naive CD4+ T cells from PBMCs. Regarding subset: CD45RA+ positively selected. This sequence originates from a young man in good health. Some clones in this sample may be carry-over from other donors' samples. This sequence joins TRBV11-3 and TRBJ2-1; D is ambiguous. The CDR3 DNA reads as TGTGCCAGCAGCTTGGCAGGATACAATGAGCAGTTCTTC. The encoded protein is CASSLAGYNEQFF.